Presented here are 17 T cell receptor beta chains from one specimen sequenced in a study of shared clonotypes between healthy human individuals. Clones were read by immunoSEQ multiplex PCR, and TCRdb kept only the in-frame ones, dropping some. This table holds 450,000 to 650,000 clones, roughly 79% found once. Sequencing was carried out using PBMCs. The receptors were sampled from a woman aged 40 to 49 in good health. Some clones in this sample may be carry-over from other donors' samples.

This clone was observed a single time. V and J are TRBV25-1 and TRBJ1-2; possibly TRBD1 for D (6 bases). Germline V CDR1 and CDR2: MGHDK, SYGVNS. V was cut by 1 base and J by 3 bases, with 9 bases left in between. The CDR3 consists of 14 residues. CDR3 sequence reads: CASSEFGGHYGYTF. The DNA of the CDR3 is TGTGCCAGCAGTGAATTTGGGGGGCACTATGGCTACACCTTC.

This clone was recorded only once. V is TRBV5-5 and J is TRBJ2-3, with D perhaps matching TRBD1 (6 bases). The CDR3 extends over 14 amino acids. V was cut by 4 bases and J by 3 bases, with 12 bases left in between. CDR1 is SGHKS, CDR2 YYEKEE, per germline (reference sequence). Written as DNA, the CDR3 is TGTGCCAGCAGCATACGGACAGAAACAGATACGCAGTATTTT. This codes for CASSIRTETDTQYF.

The rearrangement joins TRBV9 to TRBJ2-7; D possibly corresponds to TRBD2 (5 bases). The germline V gene has CDR1 SGDLS and CDR2 YYNGEE. V was clipped by 3 bases and J by 0 bases, with 10 bases between them. The CDR3 runs to 14 residues. CDR3 residues: CASSATRDSYEQYF. Written as DNA, the CDR3 is TGTGCCAGCAGCGCTACACGGGACTCCTACGAGCAGTACTTC.

This chain uses TRBV2 with TRBJ1-5, with 8 bases fitting TRBD1. With V trimmed by 6 bases and J by 6 bases, 4 bases remained unmatched. The CDR3 is 13 amino acids. CDR1 is SNHLY, CDR2 FYNNEI, per germline. CDR3 residues: CASRDRVAQPQHF. The CDR3 DNA is TGTGCCAGCAGGGACAGGGTTGCTCAGCCCCAGCATTTT. Looking up the rest from reference TRBV2 and TRBJ1-5 gives the full variable domain: EPEVTQTPSHQVTQMGQEVILRCVPISNHLYFYWYRQILGQKVEFLVSFYNNEISEKSEIFDDQFSVERPDGSNFTLKIRSTKLEDSAMYFCASRDRVAQPQHFGDGTRLSIL.

The V and J genes are TRBV5-6 and TRBJ1-5; 8 positions agree with TRBD1. The CDR3 loop spans 14 amino acids. Germline CDR1 SGHDT, CDR2 YYEEEE. V dropped 0 bases and J dropped 7; count of bases not matched to a gene: 3. As DNA, the CDR3 is TGTGCCAGCAGCTTGGCAGGGGGCTACCAGCCCCAGCATTTT. Its translation: CASSLAGGYQPQHF.

This chain connects TRBV4-1 to TRBJ1-1; D is unresolved. V lost 0 bases and J 8 bases, leaving 10 bases between the germline ends. There are 13 residues in the CDR3. Germline V CDR1 and CDR2: MGHRA, YSYEKL. The CDR3 is CASSQDLSTEAFF. CDR3 nucleotide sequence: TGCGCCAGCAGCCAAGATCTTTCGACCGAAGCTTTCTTT.

The rearrangement links TRBV7-3 to TRBJ2-5; unclear D gene. Germline CDR1 SGHTA, CDR2 FQGTGA. V was trimmed by 2 bases and J by 1 base, leaving 5 bases between them. This CDR3 is 13 amino acids long. CDR3 protein: CASSLDSQETQYF. The DNA for the CDR3 is TGTGCCAGCAGCTTAGACTCCCAAGAGACCCAGTACTTC.

The chain combines TRBV11-2 with TRBJ2-7; 8 nucleotides align to TRBD2. CDR3 size: 17 residues. CDR1 is SGHAT, CDR2 FQNNGV, per germline. V lost 5 bases to trimming and J lost 4 bases; unmatched junction nucleotides: 16. This CDR3 is CASSPNQFGTSEYEQYF. In nucleotides, the CDR3 is TGTGCCAGCAGCCCCAATCAGTTCGGGACTAGTGAATACGAGCAGTACTTC.

The rearrangement joins TRBV14 to TRBJ1-5; TRBD1 aligns across 7 bases. This CDR3 has 14 amino acids. Per the germline V gene, CDR1 is SGHDN and CDR2 is FVKESK. The ends lost 3 bases at V and 6 bases at J; junction bases unmatched: 5. The CDR3 DNA follows: TGTGCCAGCAGCCATCAGGGGGGTTGTCAGCCCCAGCATTTT. Protein: CASSHQGGCQPQHF.

A single count supports this clone. The J gene is TRBJ2-7, the V gene TRBV7-2; D gene unclear. This CDR3 is 13 amino acids long. The V gene's germline CDR1 is SGHTA and CDR2 FQGNSA. With 5 bases removed from V and 5 bases from J, the gap between germline ends came to 13 bases. CDR3: CASSPNPVDEQYF. The CDR3 bases are TGTGCCAGCAGCCCAAACCCAGTAGACGAGCAGTACTTC.

This chain connects TRBV10-3 to TRBJ2-2; 7 bases agree with TRBD2. Trimming took 1 base from V and 2 from J; bases not matched to a gene: 7. Per the germline V gene, CDR1 is ENHRY and CDR2 is SYGVKD. The CDR3 totals 17 residues. CDR3 region: CAISELPGTTNTGELFF. The CDR3 nucleotides are TGTGCCATCAGTGAGTTACCCGGGACTACAAACACCGGGGAGCTGTTTTTT.

The chain couples TRBV18 to TRBJ1-4; D gene unclear. Per germline, CDR1 KGHSH and CDR2 LQKENI. The CDR3 consists of 13 residues. Trimming removed 3 bases from V and 3 bases from J, with 5 bases in between. The CDR3 DNA sequence: TGTGCCAGCTCACCCGAGTCTAATGAAAAACTGTTTTTT. Protein: CASSPESNEKLFF.

V gene TRBV7-9 combines with J gene TRBJ2-7; D is uncertain. Germline CDR1 reads SEHNR; CDR2 reads FQNEAQ (reference sequence). There are 13 residues in the CDR3. V was pared by 5 bases and J by 0 bases, with 8 bases between. The chain's CDR3 is CASSPLDSYEQYF. In nucleotides, the CDR3 is TGTGCCAGCAGCCCCTTAGACTCCTACGAGCAGTACTTC.

This clone was observed many times. Within the sample, other DNA sequences also encode this same CDR3. The genes are TRBV28 and TRBJ2-2; 7 bases line up with TRBD1. The V gene's germline CDR1 is MDHEN and CDR2 SYDVKM. This CDR3 comprises 11 residues. The CDR3 sequence is CALKGGRELFF. DNA for the CDR3: TGTGCTCTCAAAGGGGGCAGGGAGCTGTTTTTT.

Worth noting for this clone: This may be a read error: a much more frequent sequence differs by one nucleotide. The chain is built from TRBV13 and TRBJ2-3; D not certain. Trimming shortened V by 5 bases and J by 4 bases, and 16 bases separated the two germline ends. The germline gives CDR1 PRHDT, CDR2 FYEKMQ (reference sequence). The CDR3 loop spans 15 amino acids. The CDR3 DNA reads TGTGCCAGCAGCCGGAGCGCGAGTAGGGCAGATACGCAGTATTTT. This sequence encodes CASSRSASRADTQYF.

This clone was counted only a few times. The chain links TRBV20-1 to TRBJ1-1; D is perhaps TRBD1 (5 bases). CDR3 length equals 11 residues. Trimming cost V 6 bases and J 3 bases, with 8 bases left between them. Germline V gene sequence: CDR1 DFQATT, CDR2 SNEGSKA (reference sequence). CDR3 amino acids: CSAWGDTEAFF. CDR3 sequence (DNA): TGCAGTGCCTGGGGGGACACTGAAGCTTTCTTT.

The chain has TRBV29-1 and TRBJ1-5; D unresolved. This CDR3 is 13 amino acids long. The germline V and J ends were trimmed by 6 bases and 4 bases, with 13 bases remaining between them. The germline CDR1 and CDR2 sequences are SQVTM and ANQGSEA. CDR3 residues: CSVRYGPNQPQHF. CDR3 nucleotide sequence: TGCAGCGTCAGATACGGCCCGAATCAGCCCCAGCATTTT.